The rows below give T cell receptor beta chains drawn from one sample of a study of blood T cells in healthy people across ages. TCRdb re-derived calls from the 5' RACE reads in MiXCR, one entry per CDR3 protein. The sample carries 580,000 or so distinct CDR3 sequences, under 55% recorded once. The sequencing input was blood. Source of these receptors: an elderly man in good health. CDR3s include the opening cysteine and the closing phenylalanine or tryptophan. Each record gives: D gene, J gene, clone size, V gene, CDR3 protein, CDR3 DNA. The D gene is left open where the match is weak. Clone sizes are given selectively: once, few, many, or a class where the clone is expanded.

d_gene: TRBD1
j_gene: TRBJ1-2
abundance: -
v_gene: TRBV10-3
CDR3aa: CAISEWDRESEGYTF
CDR3nt: TGTGCCATCAGTGAATGGGACAGGGAGTCTGAGGGCTACACCTTC

d_gene: TRBD1
j_gene: TRBJ2-7
abundance: -
v_gene: TRBV6-1
CDR3aa: CASSDWDRAYEQYF
CDR3nt: TGTGCCAGCAGTGACTGGGACAGGGCCTACGAGCAGTACTTC

d_gene: TRBD2
j_gene: TRBJ2-1
abundance: few
v_gene: TRBV18
CDR3aa: CASSPRVAGGGNEQFF
CDR3nt: TGTGCCAGCTCACCCCGGGTAGCGGGAGGTGGTAATGAGCAGTTCTTC

d_gene: TRBD1
j_gene: TRBJ1-2
abundance: -
v_gene: TRBV2
CDR3aa: CASRKGDRAYGYTF
CDR3nt: TGTGCCAGCCGTAAAGGGGACAGGGCCTATGGCTACACCTTC

d_gene: TRBD2
j_gene: TRBJ2-5
abundance: -
v_gene: TRBV3-1
CDR3aa: CATQLAGGSETQYF
CDR3nt: TGTGCCACTCAACTAGCGGGGGGGTCGGAGACCCAGTACTTC

d_gene: TRBD1
j_gene: TRBJ2-5
abundance: -
v_gene: TRBV29-1
CDR3aa: CSVVAQGRRETQYF
CDR3nt: TGCAGCGTTGTCGCACAGGGGCGCAGGGAGACCCAGTACTTC

d_gene: TRBD2
j_gene: TRBJ2-5
abundance: -
v_gene: TRBV7-2
CDR3aa: CASSLGPSGTQYF
CDR3nt: TGTGCCAGCAGCTTAGGTCCTAGCGGTACCCAGTACTTC

d_gene: TRBD1
j_gene: TRBJ2-5
abundance: once
v_gene: TRBV12-3/TRBV12-4
CDR3aa: CASSLRGTDKTQYF
CDR3nt: TGTGCCAGCAGTCTCAGAGGGACAGACAAGACCCAGTACTTC

d_gene: TRBD1
j_gene: TRBJ2-3
abundance: -
v_gene: TRBV4-3
CDR3aa: CASSQDYGTGVSADTQYF
CDR3nt: TGCGCCAGCAGCCAAGATTACGGGACAGGGGTATCCGCAGATACGCAGTATTTT

d_gene: -
j_gene: TRBJ2-7
abundance: few
v_gene: TRBV25-1
CDR3aa: CATQKLDGTYEQYF
CDR3nt: TGTGCCACCCAGAAACTCGACGGGACCTACGAGCAGTACTTC

d_gene: -
j_gene: TRBJ2-7
abundance: few
v_gene: TRBV7-9
CDR3aa: CASSGRELPYEQYF
CDR3nt: TGTGCCAGCAGCGGCCGGGAGTTACCATACGAGCAGTACTTC

d_gene: -
j_gene: TRBJ2-1
abundance: few
v_gene: TRBV20-1
CDR3aa: CSARLTDYNEQFF
CDR3nt: TGCAGTGCTAGACTGACCGATTACAATGAGCAGTTCTTC

d_gene: -
j_gene: TRBJ2-1
abundance: many
v_gene: TRBV7-2
CDR3aa: CASSFGSSYNEQFF
CDR3nt: TGTGCCAGCAGTTTCGGGAGCTCCTACAATGAGCAGTTCTTC

d_gene: TRBD1
j_gene: TRBJ2-1
abundance: few
v_gene: TRBV11-3
CDR3aa: CASSHGRDRYNEQFF
CDR3nt: TGTGCCAGCAGCCATGGCCGGGACAGATACAATGAGCAGTTCTTC

d_gene: TRBD2
j_gene: TRBJ2-7
abundance: -
v_gene: TRBV9
CDR3aa: CASSLAGGSWEQYF
CDR3nt: TGTGCCAGCAGTCTAGCGGGGGGGAGTTGGGAGCAGTACTTC

d_gene: TRBD1
j_gene: TRBJ2-2
abundance: -
v_gene: TRBV6-6
CDR3aa: CASSWDRGDTGELFF
CDR3nt: TGTGCCAGCAGTTGGGACAGGGGGGACACCGGGGAGCTGTTTTTT